The rows below give T cell receptor beta chains drawn from one sample of a study of blood T cell repertoires in COVID-19. This table comes from immunoSEQ multiplex PCR, and its TCRdb copy is limited to in-frame clones, with some not included. The profile shows around 200,000 clones, 65% to 90% of them singletons. The specimen sequenced was PBMCs or T cells enriched from blood (not recorded which). All receptors derive from a woman aged 30 to 39 who had been exposed to COVID-19. CDR3s include the opening cysteine and the closing phenylalanine or tryptophan. Each record gives: J gene, V gene, CDR3 protein.

J gene: TRBJ1-1; V gene: TRBV10-2; CDR3 protein: CASSETLRNTEAFF
J gene: TRBJ1-2; V gene: TRBV25-1; CDR3 protein: CASSTSGATYGYTF
J gene: TRBJ2-5; V gene: TRBV18; CDR3 protein: CASSSLDRGETQYF
J gene: TRBJ1-2; V gene: TRBV3-1/TRBV3-2; CDR3 protein: CASSPKRSGSQKGYTF
J gene: TRBJ1-2; V gene: TRBV1; CDR3 protein: CTSSHRFGYTF
J gene: TRBJ1-2; V gene: TRBV5-1; CDR3 protein: CASSLFSENYTF
J gene: TRBJ1-3; V gene: TRBV9; CDR3 protein: CASSALSGNTIYF
J gene: TRBJ2-6; V gene: TRBV5-1; CDR3 protein: CASSLTYSGANVLTF
J gene: TRBJ2-1; V gene: TRBV5-6; CDR3 protein: CASSLARTGPYTEQFF
J gene: TRBJ2-3; V gene: TRBV5-4; CDR3 protein: CASRPSGVSTDTQYF
J gene: TRBJ2-7; V gene: TRBV6-5; CDR3 protein: CASSKEVSYEQYF
J gene: TRBJ2-7; V gene: TRBV2; CDR3 protein: CASGDRITYEQYF
J gene: TRBJ2-1; V gene: TRBV3-1/TRBV3-2; CDR3 protein: CASSPAGQSNEQFF
J gene: TRBJ2-3; V gene: TRBV5-4; CDR3 protein: CASSLWAGAGTDTQYF
J gene: TRBJ2-7; V gene: TRBV12-5; CDR3 protein: CASGPGTVVYSYEQYF
J gene: TRBJ1-4; V gene: TRBV11-3; CDR3 protein: CASSPQGAGGLFF
J gene: TRBJ2-1; V gene: TRBV15; CDR3 protein: CATSRDPLAGGPLYAEQFF
J gene: TRBJ1-1; V gene: TRBV5-1; CDR3 protein: CASSGTSPLNTEAFF
J gene: TRBJ2-3; V gene: TRBV19; CDR3 protein: CASSDLDRRTDTQYF
J gene: TRBJ2-3; V gene: TRBV5-4; CDR3 protein: CASSLGSGAEDTQYF
J gene: TRBJ1-6; V gene: TRBV2; CDR3 protein: CASRPGGGRVWSYNSPLHF
J gene: TRBJ1-1; V gene: TRBV19; CDR3 protein: CASSAYREGLNTEAFF
J gene: TRBJ2-7; V gene: TRBV6-4; CDR3 protein: CASKRLAGGPPSYEQYF
J gene: TRBJ2-4; V gene: TRBV2; CDR3 protein: CASSRGRGSLAKNIQYF
J gene: TRBJ1-2; V gene: TRBV6-5; CDR3 protein: CASSYSFAHYYGYTF
J gene: TRBJ1-2; V gene: TRBV5-1; CDR3 protein: CASKWAGNANYGYTF
J gene: TRBJ2-5; V gene: TRBV11-2; CDR3 protein: CASSRPLADPQVGQYF
J gene: TRBJ2-7; V gene: TRBV18; CDR3 protein: CASSPGDRLHEQYF
J gene: TRBJ1-1; V gene: TRBV6-5; CDR3 protein: CASGRVNTEAFF
J gene: TRBJ2-1; V gene: TRBV4-1; CDR3 protein: CASSQQGQRGAEQFF
J gene: TRBJ1-5; V gene: TRBV6-6; CDR3 protein: CASVLGTGGWKPQHF
J gene: TRBJ1-6; V gene: TRBV10-1; CDR3 protein: CASSEGGYSPLHF
J gene: TRBJ1-1; V gene: TRBV5-1; CDR3 protein: CASSPYVGTGGTEAFF
J gene: TRBJ1-3; V gene: TRBV24-1; CDR3 protein: CATSPDSGGSGNTIYF
J gene: TRBJ2-5; V gene: TRBV6-5; CDR3 protein: CASSYSYQNQETQYF
J gene: TRBJ2-7; V gene: TRBV12-2; CDR3 protein: CASRWQNYEQYF
J gene: TRBJ1-4; V gene: TRBV3-1/TRBV3-2; CDR3 protein: CASSITTGTNEKLFF
J gene: TRBJ2-3; V gene: TRBV19; CDR3 protein: CASSIITGIGTDTQYF
J gene: TRBJ1-5; V gene: TRBV30; CDR3 protein: CAWSVGTGDQPQHF